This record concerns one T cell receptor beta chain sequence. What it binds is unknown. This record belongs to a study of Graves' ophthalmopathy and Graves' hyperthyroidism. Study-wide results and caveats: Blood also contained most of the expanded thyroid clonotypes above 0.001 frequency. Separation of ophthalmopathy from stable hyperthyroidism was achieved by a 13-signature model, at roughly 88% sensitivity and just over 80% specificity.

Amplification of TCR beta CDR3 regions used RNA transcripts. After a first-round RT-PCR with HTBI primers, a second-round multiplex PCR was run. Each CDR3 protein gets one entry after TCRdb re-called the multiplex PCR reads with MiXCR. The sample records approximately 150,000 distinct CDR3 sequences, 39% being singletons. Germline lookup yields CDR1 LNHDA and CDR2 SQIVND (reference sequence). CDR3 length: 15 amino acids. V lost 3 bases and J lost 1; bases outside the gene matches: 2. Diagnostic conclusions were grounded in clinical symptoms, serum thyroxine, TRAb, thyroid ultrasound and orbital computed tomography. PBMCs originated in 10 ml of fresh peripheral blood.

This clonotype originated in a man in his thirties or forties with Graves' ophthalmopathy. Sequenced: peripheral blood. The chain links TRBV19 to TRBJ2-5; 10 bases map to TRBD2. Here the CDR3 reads CASSIGLAVQETQYF. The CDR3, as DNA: TGTGCCAGTAGTATCGGACTAGCGGTCCAAGAGACCCAGTACTTC. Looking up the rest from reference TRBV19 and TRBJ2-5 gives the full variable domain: DGGITQSPKYLFRKEGQNVTLSCEQNLNHDAMYWYRQDPGQGLRLIYYSQIVNDFQKGDIAEGYSVSREKKESFPLTVTSAQKNPTAFYLCASSIGLAVQETQYFGPGTRLLVL.